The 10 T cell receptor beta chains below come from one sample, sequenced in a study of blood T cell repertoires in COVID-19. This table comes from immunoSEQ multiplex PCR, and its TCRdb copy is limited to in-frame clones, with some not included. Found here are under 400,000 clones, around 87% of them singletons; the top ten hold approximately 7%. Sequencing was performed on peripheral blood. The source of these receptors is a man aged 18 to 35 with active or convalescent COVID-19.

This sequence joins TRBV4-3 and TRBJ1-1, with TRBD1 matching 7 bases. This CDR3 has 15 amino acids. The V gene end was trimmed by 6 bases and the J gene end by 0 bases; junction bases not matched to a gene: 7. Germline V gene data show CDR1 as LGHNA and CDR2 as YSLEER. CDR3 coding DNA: TGCGCCAGCAGGGAGGGGGCGGGTATGAACACTGAAGCTTTCTTT. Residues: CASREGAGMNTEAFF.

The CDR3 sequence is CATSSSGPLTDTQYF. In DNA, the CDR3 is TGTGCCACCAGCAGTAGCGGTCCACTCACAGATACGCAGTATTTT. This sequence joins TRBV15 and TRBJ2-3, with a tentative D call TRBD2 (6 bases). Trimming removed 3 bases from V and 2 bases from J, with 12 bases in between. Germline CDR1 and CDR2: LNHNV and YYDKDF (reference sequence). CDR3 length equals 15 residues.

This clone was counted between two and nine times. The CDR3 nucleotides read TGTGCCACCAGCAGACGCCAGGATTCCGCTGAAGCTTTCTTT. It codes for CATSRRQDSAEAFF. This sequence joins TRBV15 and TRBJ1-1; D not resolved. Trimming removed 2 bases from V and 6 bases from J, with 13 bases in between. CDR1 and CDR2 from the germline V gene are LNHNV and YYDKDF (reference sequence). The CDR3 has 14 amino acids.

CDR3 residues: CSARTGGDQPQHF. Written as DNA, the CDR3 is TGCAGCGCTCGGACAGGGGGGGATCAGCCCCAGCATTTT. The chain recombines TRBV29-1 with TRBJ1-5, with TRBD1 matching 10 bases. The junction had 5 bases not matched to a gene; V was cut back by 7 bases and J by 5 bases. Germline loops: CDR1 SQVTM, CDR2 ANQGSEA. This CDR3 spans 13 amino acids.

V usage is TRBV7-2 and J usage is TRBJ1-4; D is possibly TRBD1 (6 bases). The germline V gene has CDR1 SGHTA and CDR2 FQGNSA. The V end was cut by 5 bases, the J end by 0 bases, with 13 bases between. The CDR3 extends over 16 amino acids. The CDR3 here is CASSGGDTATNEKLFF. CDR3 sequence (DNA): TGTGCCAGCAGCGGGGGGGACACTGCAACTAATGAAAAACTGTTTTTT.

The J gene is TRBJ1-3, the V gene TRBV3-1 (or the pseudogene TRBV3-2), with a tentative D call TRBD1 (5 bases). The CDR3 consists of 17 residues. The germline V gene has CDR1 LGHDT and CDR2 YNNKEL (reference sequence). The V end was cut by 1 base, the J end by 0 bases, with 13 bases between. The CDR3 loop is CASSQVSGYSSGNTIYF. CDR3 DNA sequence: TGTGCCAGCAGCCAAGTATCAGGGTATAGCTCTGGAAACACCATATATTTT.

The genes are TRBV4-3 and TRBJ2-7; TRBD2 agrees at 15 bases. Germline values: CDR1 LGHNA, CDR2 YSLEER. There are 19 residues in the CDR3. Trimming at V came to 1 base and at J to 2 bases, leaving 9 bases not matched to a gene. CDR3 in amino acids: CASSQGTSGGALLPYEQYF. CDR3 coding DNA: TGCGCCAGCAGCCAAGGGACTAGCGGGGGGGCCTTATTGCCCTACGAGCAGTACTTC.

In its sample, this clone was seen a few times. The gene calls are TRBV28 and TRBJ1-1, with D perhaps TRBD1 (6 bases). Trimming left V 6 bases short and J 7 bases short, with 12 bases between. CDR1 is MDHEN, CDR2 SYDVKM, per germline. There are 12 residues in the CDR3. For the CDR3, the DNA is TGTGCCAGCAGGGCAGGGGTTGGTGAAGCTTTCTTT. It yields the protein CASRAGVGEAFF.

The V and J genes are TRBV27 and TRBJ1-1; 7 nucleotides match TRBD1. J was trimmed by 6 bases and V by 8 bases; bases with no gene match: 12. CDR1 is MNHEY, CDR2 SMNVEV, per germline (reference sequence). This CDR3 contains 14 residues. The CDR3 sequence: CASGQEGARPEAFF. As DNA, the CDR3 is TGTGCCAGCGGCCAAGAGGGGGCGCGCCCTGAAGCTTTCTTT.

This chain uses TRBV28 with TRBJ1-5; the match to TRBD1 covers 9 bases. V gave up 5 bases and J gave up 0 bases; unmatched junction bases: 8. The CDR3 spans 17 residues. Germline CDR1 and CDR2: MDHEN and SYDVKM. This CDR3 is CASSPRTGVHSNQPQHF. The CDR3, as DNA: TGTGCCAGCAGTCCCCGGACAGGGGTTCATAGCAATCAGCCCCAGCATTTT. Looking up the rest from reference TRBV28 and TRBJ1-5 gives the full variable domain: DVKVTQSSRYLVKRTGEKVFLECVQDMDHENMFWYRQDPGLGLRLIYFSYDVKMKEKGDIPEGYSVSREKKERFSLILESASTNQTSMYLCASSPRTGVHSNQPQHFGDGTRLSIL.